This is a list of T cell receptor beta chains from one sample in a study of control samples from healthy donors and cancer patients. Sequenced by immunoSEQ multiplex PCR; TCRdb stores in-frame clones only, minus some. Of just over 150,000 clones in the sample, over 90% were seen once. Sequenced: blood. Receptors originate from a man between 45 and 60 years old in good health. CDR3s include the opening cysteine and the closing phenylalanine or tryptophan. A D gene is named only where the DNA matches it firmly. Only part of the rows carry a size: once, few, many, or a class if the clone is expanded.

V gene: TRBV12-3/TRBV12-4
D gene: -
J gene: TRBJ1-2
clone size: -
CDR3 DNA: TGTGCCAGCAGTTGGCGTAACTATGGCTACACCTTC
CDR3 protein: CASSWRNYGYTF

V gene: TRBV30
D gene: -
J gene: TRBJ1-2
clone size: -
CDR3 DNA: TGTGCCTGGAGTGTACCAGGGGCCATCTATGGCTACACCTTC
CDR3 protein: CAWSVPGAIYGYTF

V gene: TRBV15
D gene: -
J gene: TRBJ1-4
clone size: -
CDR3 DNA: TGTGCCACCAGCGCAAGGACAGAGGAAAAACTGTTTTTT
CDR3 protein: CATSARTEEKLFF

V gene: TRBV28
D gene: -
J gene: TRBJ1-1
clone size: few
CDR3 DNA: TGTGCCAGCAGTTTAAACTGGAATGAAGCTTTCTTT
CDR3 protein: CASSLNWNEAFF

V gene: TRBV24-1
D gene: TRBD2
J gene: TRBJ2-3
clone size: -
CDR3 DNA: TGTGCCACCAGTGACCCGATTCCGGGAGGTGGAGGAGATACGCAGTATTTT
CDR3 protein: CATSDPIPGGGGDTQYF

V gene: TRBV6-5
D gene: -
J gene: TRBJ2-2
clone size: -
CDR3 DNA: TGTGCCAGCACCAAAAACACCGGGGAGCTGTTTTTT
CDR3 protein: CASTKNTGELFF

V gene: TRBV6-5
D gene: -
J gene: TRBJ2-3
clone size: -
CDR3 DNA: TGTGCCAGCAGAGGGGGACTCCGCACAGATACGCAGTATTTT
CDR3 protein: CASRGGLRTDTQYF

V gene: TRBV20-1
D gene: TRBD1
J gene: TRBJ2-7
clone size: -
CDR3 DNA: TGCAGTGCTATGGGACAGTACGAGCAGTACTTC
CDR3 protein: CSAMGQYEQYF

V gene: TRBV6-1
D gene: -
J gene: TRBJ1-2
clone size: -
CDR3 DNA: TGTGCCAGCAGTGAACGACAGGCCACTAACTATGGCTACACCTTC
CDR3 protein: CASSERQATNYGYTF

V gene: TRBV15
D gene: -
J gene: TRBJ2-1
clone size: -
CDR3 DNA: TGTGCCACCAGCAGGCATTTAGGCTACAATGAGCAGTTCTTC
CDR3 protein: CATSRHLGYNEQFF

V gene: TRBV24-1
D gene: -
J gene: TRBJ1-5
clone size: -
CDR3 DNA: TGTGCCACCAGTGATGTGACAGCCAGCAATCAGCCCCAGCATTTT
CDR3 protein: CATSDVTASNQPQHF

V gene: TRBV18
D gene: -
J gene: TRBJ2-7
clone size: few
CDR3 DNA: TGTGCCAGCTCACCAGCGGGCCCCGGAGGGAGAAGCCACGAGCAGTACTTC
CDR3 protein: CASSPAGPGGRSHEQYF

V gene: TRBV14
D gene: -
J gene: TRBJ2-5
clone size: -
CDR3 DNA: TGTGCCAGCAGCCAAAACCCCAGCGGAAGGTACCAAGAGACCCAGTACTTC
CDR3 protein: CASSQNPSGRYQETQYF

V gene: TRBV29-1
D gene: TRBD1
J gene: TRBJ2-7
clone size: -
CDR3 DNA: TGCAGCGTGGCCGGGACAGGGGGCTCCTACGAGCAGTACTTC
CDR3 protein: CSVAGTGGSYEQYF

V gene: TRBV24-1
D gene: -
J gene: TRBJ1-1
clone size: once
CDR3 DNA: TGTGCCACCAGTGAGGCGAACACTGAAGCTTTCTTT
CDR3 protein: CATSEANTEAFF

V gene: TRBV11-2
D gene: -
J gene: TRBJ1-2
clone size: -
CDR3 DNA: TGTGCCAGCAGCTTAGAGTTGGGGCAGGGGCATGGCTACACCTTC
CDR3 protein: CASSLELGQGHGYTF

V gene: TRBV3-1/TRBV3-2
D gene: -
J gene: TRBJ1-2
clone size: -
CDR3 DNA: TGTGCCAGCAGCCCCGCCGTCCCCTATGGCTACACCTTC
CDR3 protein: CASSPAVPYGYTF

V gene: TRBV24-1
D gene: TRBD2
J gene: TRBJ2-5
clone size: -
CDR3 DNA: TGTGCCACCAGTGATTTTGGCGGGAGAGAGACCCAGTACTTC
CDR3 protein: CATSDFGGRETQYF

V gene: TRBV27
D gene: TRBD1
J gene: TRBJ1-5
clone size: few
CDR3 DNA: TGTGCCAGCGGGAAGACAGGGTCCCATCAGCCCCAGCATTTT
CDR3 protein: CASGKTGSHQPQHF

V gene: TRBV7-6
D gene: -
J gene: TRBJ1-1
clone size: -
CDR3 DNA: TGTGCCAGCAGCTCTCAACTCTGGGAGAAAATGAACACTGAAGCTTTCTTT
CDR3 protein: CASSSQLWEKMNTEAFF

V gene: TRBV7-2
D gene: TRBD2
J gene: TRBJ2-3
clone size: -
CDR3 DNA: TGTGCCAGCAGCCTCGACGGGGGTAGCGGGGCGGATACGCAGTATTTT
CDR3 protein: CASSLDGGSGADTQYF

V gene: TRBV10-3
D gene: TRBD2
J gene: TRBJ2-3
clone size: -
CDR3 DNA: TGTGCCATCAGTGAATCCCGGACTAGCGGAGACACAGATACGCAGTATTTT
CDR3 protein: CAISESRTSGDTDTQYF

V gene: TRBV6-5
D gene: TRBD1
J gene: TRBJ2-7
clone size: -
CDR3 DNA: TGTGCCAGCGGGACAGGCCAGACCTACGAGCAGTACTTC
CDR3 protein: CASGTGQTYEQYF

V gene: TRBV25-1
D gene: -
J gene: TRBJ1-6
clone size: -
CDR3 DNA: TGTGCCAGCAGTGAAACAGGGAGGTCACCCCTCCACTTT
CDR3 protein: CASSETGRSPLHF

V gene: TRBV9
D gene: -
J gene: TRBJ1-3
clone size: -
CDR3 DNA: TGTGCCAGCAGCGTAGGTAACAGGCCTGGAAACACCATATATTTT
CDR3 protein: CASSVGNRPGNTIYF

V gene: TRBV3-1/TRBV3-2
D gene: -
J gene: TRBJ1-1
clone size: -
CDR3 DNA: TGTGCCAGCAGCCAAAATGTGGTAGCTGAAGCTTTCTTT
CDR3 protein: CASSQNVVAEAFF

V gene: TRBV11-1
D gene: -
J gene: TRBJ2-7
clone size: -
CDR3 DNA: TGTGCCAGCAGCTTATATAGCGGAACTCCCTACGAGCAGTACTTC
CDR3 protein: CASSLYSGTPYEQYF

V gene: TRBV6-5
D gene: -
J gene: TRBJ1-5
clone size: -
CDR3 DNA: TGTGCCACCACCCAGGGGAGGGACACCAATCAGCCCCAGCATTTT
CDR3 protein: CATTQGRDTNQPQHF

V gene: TRBV5-1
D gene: TRBD2
J gene: TRBJ2-2
clone size: -
CDR3 DNA: TGCGCCAGCAGCTTGCTCCTAGCGGGGGACACCGGGGAGCTGTTTTTT
CDR3 protein: CASSLLLAGDTGELFF

V gene: TRBV25-1
D gene: -
J gene: TRBJ1-3
clone size: -
CDR3 DNA: TGTGCCAGCAGTGGTGGGAACACCATATATTTT
CDR3 protein: CASSGGNTIYF

V gene: TRBV7-6
D gene: -
J gene: TRBJ2-7
clone size: once
CDR3 DNA: TGTGCCAGCAGCCATCGGACAGTTCCCTACGAGCAGTACTTC
CDR3 protein: CASSHRTVPYEQYF

V gene: TRBV27
D gene: TRBD1
J gene: TRBJ1-5
clone size: -
CDR3 DNA: TGTGCCAGCAGTTTATGGGGGCGAAGGGACAGGGGTCAGCCCCAGCATTTT
CDR3 protein: CASSLWGRRDRGQPQHF

V gene: TRBV19
D gene: -
J gene: TRBJ2-1
clone size: few
CDR3 DNA: TGTGCCAGTAGTGAGGGGAACTTGAACAATGAGCAGTTCTTC
CDR3 protein: CASSEGNLNNEQFF

V gene: TRBV28
D gene: -
J gene: TRBJ2-2
clone size: -
CDR3 DNA: TGTGCCAGCAGTTTAGGGGGTAGCGGAAAAAAGGCCGGGGAGCTGTTTTTT
CDR3 protein: CASSLGGSGKKAGELFF

V gene: TRBV4-1
D gene: TRBD1
J gene: TRBJ2-1
clone size: -
CDR3 DNA: TGCGCCAGCAGCCAAGCTGGGACAGGGGGTTGGGATGAGCAGTTCTTC
CDR3 protein: CASSQAGTGGWDEQFF

V gene: TRBV20-1
D gene: -
J gene: TRBJ1-2
clone size: -
CDR3 DNA: TGCAGTGCAACGGAAGGCTATGGCTACACCTTC
CDR3 protein: CSATEGYGYTF

V gene: TRBV7-8
D gene: -
J gene: TRBJ1-3
clone size: -
CDR3 DNA: TGTGCCAGCAGCTTTGGGCGGGACACCATATATTTT
CDR3 protein: CASSFGRDTIYF

V gene: TRBV29-1
D gene: -
J gene: TRBJ2-3
clone size: once
CDR3 DNA: TGCAGCGTTGACTGGACAGCGAGCACAGATACGCAGTATTTT
CDR3 protein: CSVDWTASTDTQYF

V gene: TRBV10-3
D gene: -
J gene: TRBJ2-7
clone size: -
CDR3 DNA: TGTGCCATCAGTGAAGTGGCCACCCGTTACGAGCAGTACTTC
CDR3 protein: CAISEVATRYEQYF

V gene: TRBV6-5
D gene: TRBD1
J gene: TRBJ1-1
clone size: -
CDR3 DNA: TGTGCCAGCAGCCAGACCACCGGACAGGGAGGCGCGGCTTTCTTT
CDR3 protein: CASSQTTGQGGAAFF

V gene: TRBV5-4
D gene: TRBD2
J gene: TRBJ2-2
clone size: -
CDR3 DNA: TGTGCCAGCAGCTTGGAGGGACTAGCGTTGAGCGGGGAGCTGTTTTTT
CDR3 protein: CASSLEGLALSGELFF

V gene: TRBV2
D gene: -
J gene: TRBJ1-2
clone size: -
CDR3 DNA: TGTGCCAGCAGTGCGAAGGACTATGGCTACACCTTC
CDR3 protein: CASSAKDYGYTF

V gene: TRBV4-2
D gene: TRBD2
J gene: TRBJ2-7
clone size: -
CDR3 DNA: TGTGCCAGCAGCCAAGAGGCGGGAGGGCCAGGGGAGCAGTACTTC
CDR3 protein: CASSQEAGGPGEQYF

V gene: TRBV11-1
D gene: -
J gene: TRBJ2-3
clone size: -
CDR3 DNA: TGTGCCAGCAGCTTAGCGGGCACCGATACGCAGTATTTT
CDR3 protein: CASSLAGTDTQYF

V gene: TRBV7-9
D gene: TRBD2
J gene: TRBJ2-3
clone size: -
CDR3 DNA: TGTGCCAGCACCCGGAAGGTCGAGCGGGAGGCAGATACGCAGTATTTT
CDR3 protein: CASTRKVEREADTQYF